These 3 T cell receptor beta chains share one sample of origin, sequenced in a study of T cell changes during pregnancy in multiple sclerosis. The assay was immunoSEQ multiplex PCR, and TCRdb's table has in-frame clones only and misses some. The sample records about 20,000 clones, about 85% being singletons. The material was CD8+ T cells from peripheral blood mononuclear cells, obtained in the third trimester of pregnancy. The receptors originated from a female donor in good health, enrolled as a control in a pregnancy study.

This chain joins TRBV7-9 and TRBJ2-5; the match to TRBD2 covers 10 bases. Germline CDR1 and CDR2: SEHNR and FQNEAQ (reference sequence). The ends lost 5 bases at V and 5 bases at J; junction bases unmatched: 8. The CDR3 length is 15 residues. For the CDR3, the DNA is TGTGCCAGCAGCCAATCTAGCGGGGGCGGTGAGACCCAGTACTTC. This gives the protein CASSQSSGGGETQYF. The full variable domain, rest sourced from reference TRBV7-9 and TRBJ2-5, is DTGVSQNPRHKITKRGQNVTFRCDPISEHNRLYWYRQTLGQGPEFLTYFQNEAQLEKSRLLSDRFSAERPKGSFSTLEIQRTEQGDSAMYLCASSQSSGGGETQYFGPGTRLLVL.

The rearrangement links TRBV5-5 to TRBJ2-7; tentatively, D is TRBD2 (5 bases). Germline-derived CDR1 and CDR2 are SGHKS and YYEKEE (reference sequence). The CDR3 has 14 residues. With 0 bases removed from V and 6 bases from J, the gap between germline ends came to 13 bases. The CDR3, as DNA: TGTGCCAGCAGCTTGGCCATGGGTGCGGGCGAGCAGTACTTC. Protein: CASSLAMGAGEQYF.

The chain carries TRBV12-2 and TRBJ2-3; the D call TRBD2 from the table was never checked on the DNA. TRBV12-2 is a pseudogene segment. This CDR3 comprises 10 residues. The CDR3 region has the DNA TGTGCAAGTCGCTCCCCCGGGCAGTATTTT. It is translated as CASRSPGQYF.